This T cell receptor beta chain was sequenced in a study of T-cell memory formation after mild COVID-19. Study observations and caveats: Shrinking CD4+ clones resided mostly in CM and EM, and CD8+ ones in EMRA. Cross-reactive memory appears to have joined, as suggested by some responding clones showing up in pre-infection memory. Contracting clones from day 15 to 85 showed balanced CD4/CD8; later expanders favored CD4+.

Trimming took 4 bases from V and 6 from J; bases not matched to a gene: 7. CDR3 length: 15 amino acids. Per the germline V gene, CDR1 is MGHRA and CDR2 is YSYEKL. This clonotype was counted between two and nine times. Its specificity is unknown. Researchers used 5'RACE with constant-segment primers to make TCR alpha and TCR beta cDNA libraries that carry sample barcodes and UMIs. One entry per CDR3 protein results from TCRdb running MiXCR on the 5' RACE reads. The repertoire holds roughly 500,000 distinct CDR3 sequences, with just over 20% as singletons. The chain carries TRBV4-1 and TRBJ2-1, with 9 bases that match TRBD1. The sequenced sample was PBMCs or a T cell subset sorted from them (not recorded which). This clonotype originated in an adult woman who had mild COVID-19 (a few samples of this study predate the infection). Cell type and time point are not known. CDR3 DNA sequence: TGCGCCAGCAGCCGAGGGACAGGGTGGGTCAATGAGCAGTTCTTC. Amino acid sequence: CASSRGTGWVNEQFF.